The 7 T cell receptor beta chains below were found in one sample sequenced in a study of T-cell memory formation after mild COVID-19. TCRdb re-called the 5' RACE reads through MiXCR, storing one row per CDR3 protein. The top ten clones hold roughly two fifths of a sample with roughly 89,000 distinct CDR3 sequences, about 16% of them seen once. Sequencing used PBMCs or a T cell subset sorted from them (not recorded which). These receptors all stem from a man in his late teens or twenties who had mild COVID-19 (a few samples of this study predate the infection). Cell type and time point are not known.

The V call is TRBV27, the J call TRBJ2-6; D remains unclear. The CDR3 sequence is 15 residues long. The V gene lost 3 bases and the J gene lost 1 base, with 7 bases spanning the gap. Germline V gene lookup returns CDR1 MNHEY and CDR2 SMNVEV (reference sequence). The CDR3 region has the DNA TGTGCCAGCAGTTTCGTTGGATCTGGGGCCAACGTCCTGACTTTC. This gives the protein CASSFVGSGANVLTF.

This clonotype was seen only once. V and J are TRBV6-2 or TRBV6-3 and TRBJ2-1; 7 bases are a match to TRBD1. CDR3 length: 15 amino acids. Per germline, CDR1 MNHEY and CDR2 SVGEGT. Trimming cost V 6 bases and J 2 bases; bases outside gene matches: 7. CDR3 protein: CASRLRDSTYNEQFF. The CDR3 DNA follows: TGTGCCAGCAGGCTCCGGGACAGTACCTACAATGAGCAGTTCTTC.

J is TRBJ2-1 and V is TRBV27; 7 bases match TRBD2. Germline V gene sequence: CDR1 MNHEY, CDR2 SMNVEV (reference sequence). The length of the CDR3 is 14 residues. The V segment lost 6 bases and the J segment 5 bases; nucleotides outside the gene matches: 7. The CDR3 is CASSGGFTHNEQFF. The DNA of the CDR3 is TGTGCCAGCAGCGGGGGGTTCACCCACAATGAGCAGTTCTTC.

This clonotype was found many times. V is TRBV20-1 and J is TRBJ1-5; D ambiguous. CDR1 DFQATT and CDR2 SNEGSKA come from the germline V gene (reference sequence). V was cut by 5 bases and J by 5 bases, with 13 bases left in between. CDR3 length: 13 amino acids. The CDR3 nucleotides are TGCAGTGCTCCGGTTGGGGAACATCAGCCCCAGCATTTT. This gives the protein CSAPVGEHQPQHF.

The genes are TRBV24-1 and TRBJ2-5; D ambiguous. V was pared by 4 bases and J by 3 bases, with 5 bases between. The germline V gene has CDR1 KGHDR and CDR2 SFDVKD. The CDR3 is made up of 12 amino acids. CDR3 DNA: TGTGCCACCAGTGAGGATGAAGAGACCCAGTACTTC. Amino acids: CATSEDEETQYF.

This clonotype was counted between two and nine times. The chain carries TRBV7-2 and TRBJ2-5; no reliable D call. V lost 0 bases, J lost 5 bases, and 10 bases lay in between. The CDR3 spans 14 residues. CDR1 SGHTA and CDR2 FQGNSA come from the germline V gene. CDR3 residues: CASSLAYSGETQYF. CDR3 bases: TGTGCCAGCAGCTTAGCCTATAGTGGGGAGACCCAGTACTTC.

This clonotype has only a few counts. CDR3 region: CASTLLTEGNYGYTF. The CDR3 DNA reads as TGTGCCAGCACCTTGTTGACAGAGGGAAACTATGGCTACACCTTC. This chain links TRBV7-6 with TRBJ1-2, with a possible D match to TRBD1 (5 bases). Germline assignment: CDR1 SGHVS and CDR2 FNYEAQ. The CDR3 is made up of 15 amino acids. The ends were cut back, 7 bases at V and 2 bases at J, with 17 bases in the middle.